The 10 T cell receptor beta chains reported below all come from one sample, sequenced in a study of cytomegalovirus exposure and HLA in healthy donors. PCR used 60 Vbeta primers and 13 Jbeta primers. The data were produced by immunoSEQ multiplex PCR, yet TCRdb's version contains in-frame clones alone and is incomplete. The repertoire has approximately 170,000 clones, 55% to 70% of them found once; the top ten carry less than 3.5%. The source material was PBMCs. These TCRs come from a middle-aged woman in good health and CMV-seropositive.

As DNA, the CDR3 is TGTGCCAGCAGCCGGACTAGCGGGGGGGAGCAGTACTTC. Translation gives CASSRTSGGEQYF. The chain recombines TRBV5-4 with TRBJ2-7; 14 bases fit TRBD2. Germline trimming cut 4 bases from V and 7 bases from J; bases unmatched to any gene: 1. The germline V gene encodes CDR1 SGHNT and CDR2 YYREEE (reference sequence). The CDR3 has 13 residues.

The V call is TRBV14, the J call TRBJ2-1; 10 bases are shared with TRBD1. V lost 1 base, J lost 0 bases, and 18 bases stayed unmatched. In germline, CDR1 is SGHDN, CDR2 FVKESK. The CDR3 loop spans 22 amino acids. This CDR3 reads CASSQVGPGQGFIEGSYNEQFF. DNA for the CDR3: TGTGCCAGCAGCCAAGTTGGCCCGGGACAGGGGTTTATCGAGGGCTCCTACAATGAGCAGTTCTTC.

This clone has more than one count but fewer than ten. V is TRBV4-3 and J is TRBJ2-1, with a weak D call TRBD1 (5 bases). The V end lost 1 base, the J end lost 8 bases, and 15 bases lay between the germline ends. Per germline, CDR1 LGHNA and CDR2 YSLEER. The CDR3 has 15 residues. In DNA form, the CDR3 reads TGCGCCAGCAGCCAAGCGAAAAGGGGTAGAGATGAGCAGTTCTTC. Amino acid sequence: CASSQAKRGRDEQFF.

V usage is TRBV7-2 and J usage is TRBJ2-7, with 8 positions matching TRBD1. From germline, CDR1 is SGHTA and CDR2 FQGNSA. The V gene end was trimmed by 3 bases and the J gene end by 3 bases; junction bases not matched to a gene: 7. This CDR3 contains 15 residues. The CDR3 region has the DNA TGTGCCAGCAGCTTGACAGGGGAAATAGGCTACGAGCAGTACTTC. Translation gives CASSLTGEIGYEQYF.

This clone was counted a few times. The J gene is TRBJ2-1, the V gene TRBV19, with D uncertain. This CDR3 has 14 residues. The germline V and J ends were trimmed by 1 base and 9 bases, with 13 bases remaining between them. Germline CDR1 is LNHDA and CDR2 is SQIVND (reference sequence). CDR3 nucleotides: TGTGCCAGTAGTATAGCTGGTGTAGCTAGTGAGCAGTTCTTC. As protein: CASSIAGVASEQFF.

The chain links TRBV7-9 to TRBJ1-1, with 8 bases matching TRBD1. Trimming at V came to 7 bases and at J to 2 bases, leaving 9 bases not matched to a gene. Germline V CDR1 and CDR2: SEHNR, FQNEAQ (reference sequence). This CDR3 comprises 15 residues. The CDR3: CASTRWTGTNTEAFF. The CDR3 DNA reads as TGTGCCAGCACGAGATGGACAGGGACTAACACTGAAGCTTTCTTT.

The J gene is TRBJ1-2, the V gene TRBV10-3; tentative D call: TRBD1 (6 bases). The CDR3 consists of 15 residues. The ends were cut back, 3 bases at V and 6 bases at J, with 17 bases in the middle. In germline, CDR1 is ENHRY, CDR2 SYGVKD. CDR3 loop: CAISEPRTGNDGYTF. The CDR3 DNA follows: TGTGCCATCAGTGAACCCAGAACAGGGAACGATGGCTACACCTTC.

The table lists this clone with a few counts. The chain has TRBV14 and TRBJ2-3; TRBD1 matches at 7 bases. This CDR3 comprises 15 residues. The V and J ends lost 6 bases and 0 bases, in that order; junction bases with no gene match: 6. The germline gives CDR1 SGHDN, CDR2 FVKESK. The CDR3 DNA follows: TGTGCCAGCAGTGTGGGGACAGCTAGCACAGATACGCAGTATTTT. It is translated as CASSVGTASTDTQYF.

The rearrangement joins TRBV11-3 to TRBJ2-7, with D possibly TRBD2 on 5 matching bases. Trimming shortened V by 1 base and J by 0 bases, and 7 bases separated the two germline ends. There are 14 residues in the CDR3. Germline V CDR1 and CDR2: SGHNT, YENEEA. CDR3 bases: TGTGCCAGCAGCTTAGGACGGGGCTCCTACGAGCAGTACTTC. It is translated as CASSLGRGSYEQYF.

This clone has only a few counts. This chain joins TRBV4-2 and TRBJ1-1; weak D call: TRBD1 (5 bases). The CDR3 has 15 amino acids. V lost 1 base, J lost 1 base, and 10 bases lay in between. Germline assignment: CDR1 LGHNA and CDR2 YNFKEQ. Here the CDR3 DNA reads TGTGCCAGCAGCCAAGTGCATACAGGGAACACTGAAGCTTTCTTT. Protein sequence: CASSQVHTGNTEAFF.